This TCR beta chain was captured in a study of human T cells and chemical hapten exposure. On the study more broadly: Cases of alopecia areata, totalis or universalis occurred in a predominantly female patient group.

Authors' methods: Sample-level TCR yields exhibited a median of around 93,000, with a range of about 23,224 to 700,000. MiXCR, applied by TCRdb to the RACE reads, yields one record per CDR3 protein. It is TCRdb's table, rather than the study itself, that gives the V and J calls and clone size. The sample comprises about 80,000 distinct CDR3 sequences, around 13% of which are singletons, and 3.5% to 6% rests with the top ten. V gave up 7 bases and J gave up 7 bases; unmatched junction bases: 15. The length of the CDR3 is 14 residues. CDR1 and CDR2 (germline): SQVTM, ANQGSEA. Time point: pre-sensitization, week 0. The sample's treatment: therapeutic diphenylcyclopropenone sensitization with weekly scalp DPC. Patches went on only after blood had been drawn each time. Donors were 18 to 70-year-old alopecia patients suitable for DPC. This clonotype was counted at least ten times.

V is TRBV29-1 and J is TRBJ2-5; 7 bases fit TRBD2. This specimen was whole blood, taken in connection with sensitization to the hapten diphenylcyclopropenone (DPC). The sequence came from a woman between 45 and 65 years old with alopecia areata. Some clones in this sample may be carry-over from other donors' samples. CDR3 DNA sequence: TGCAGCGCCACCCCCCGGACTAGGGGAGGGACCCAGTACTTC. Translated: CSATPRTRGGTQYF. The whole variable domain, remainder taken from reference TRBV29-1 and TRBJ2-5, is SAVISQKPSRDICQRGTSLTIQCQVDSQVTMMFWYRQQPGQSLTLIATANQGSEATYESGFVIDKFPISRPNLTFSTLTVSNMSPEDSSIYLCSATPRTRGGTQYFGPGTRLLVL.